Shown below are 7 T cell receptor beta chains from a single sample sequenced in a study of blood T cell repertoires in COVID-19 (TCRdb year 2020). The library was built by means of the immunoSEQ multiplex PCR assay. TCRdb carries this immuneACCESS record with in-frame sequences only. Its versions omit some clonotypes, under half of them owing to an unresolved V gene in the studies checked, with the rest unexplained. This sample is represented by 20,000 or so clones; about 91% of them were singletons. Roughly 21% of the sample is in the top ten clones. Sequencing was performed on peripheral blood. The receptors originated from a human donor in a cohort sampled during active COVID-19.

The rearrangement uses TRBV6-5 and TRBJ2-5; maybe TRBD1 (5 bases). V shed 5 bases and J shed 4 bases, with 8 bases lying between them. CDR1 and CDR2 (germline): MNHEY, SVGAGI. The CDR3 extends over 12 amino acids. The CDR3 sequence: CASSPGLETQYF. In DNA, the CDR3 is TGTGCCAGCAGTCCAGGGCTAGAGACCCAGTACTTC.

The chain employs TRBV12-3 or TRBV12-4 and TRBJ2-2; D gene uncertain. V was trimmed by 8 bases and J by 5 bases, leaving 12 bases between them. The CDR3 runs to 13 residues. CDR3 sequence: CASWAIRTGELFF. The CDR3 DNA reads as TGTGCCAGCTGGGCGATCAGGACCGGGGAGCTGTTTTTT.

The chain links TRBV6-5 to TRBJ1-2; TRBD1 matches at 12 bases. CDR3 length: 15 amino acids. Per germline, CDR1 MNHEY and CDR2 SVGAGI. The V gene end was trimmed by 2 bases and the J gene end by 2 bases; junction bases not matched to a gene: 0. The CDR3 nucleotides are TGTGCCAGCAGTTACGGGACAGGGGGCAACTATGGCTACACCTTC. Translating gives CASSYGTGGNYGYTF.

This clone has only a few counts. This rearrangement joins TRBV6-4 to TRBJ1-2, with TRBD1 as a possible D gene (5 bases). The germline V and J ends were trimmed by 0 bases and 7 bases, with 9 bases remaining between them. Germline CDR1 is MRHNA and CDR2 is SNTAGT. This CDR3 contains 13 residues. The CDR3 protein is CASSDSQGGGYTF. The CDR3 DNA follows: TGTGCCAGCAGTGACTCGCAGGGTGGTGGCTACACCTTC.

The genes are TRBV10-3 and TRBJ2-3, with a weak D call TRBD2 (6 bases). The germline V gene encodes CDR1 ENHRY and CDR2 SYGVKD. The V and J ends lost 0 bases and 2 bases respectively, with 18 bases between them. CDR3 length: 18 residues. DNA of the CDR3: TGTGCCATCAGTGAGTCCCGACAGATTAGCGGTCACACAGATACGCAGTATTTT. Translating gives CAISESRQISGHTDTQYF.

This sequence joins TRBV19 and TRBJ1-1, with 7 bases aligning to TRBD1. The CDR3 runs to 16 residues. Germline loops: CDR1 LNHDA, CDR2 SQIVND (reference sequence). The trim removed 4 bases at V and 2 bases at J, leaving 10 bases unmatched. The CDR3 coding sequence is TGTGCCAGTAGTAAATCGAAAACAGGGGTAAACACTGAAGCTTTCTTT. Translating it yields CASSKSKTGVNTEAFF. Drawing the rest from reference TRBV19 and TRBJ1-1, the complete variable domain is DGGITQSPKYLFRKEGQNVTLSCEQNLNHDAMYWYRQDPGQGLRLIYYSQIVNDFQKGDIAEGYSVSREKKESFPLTVTSAQKNPTAFYLCASSKSKTGVNTEAFFGQGTRLTVV.

The CDR3 nucleotides are TGTGCCAGCAGCCAAGAAGTCAGTAAAAACATTCAGTACTTC. The encoded protein is CASSQEVSKNIQYF. The V call is TRBV3-1 (or the pseudogene TRBV3-2), the J call TRBJ2-4; D is unresolved. Germline assignment: CDR1 LGHDT and CDR2 YNNKEL (reference sequence). V was clipped by 0 bases and J by 4 bases, with 7 bases between them. The CDR3 sequence is 14 residues long.